One and the same sample provided the 20 T cell receptor beta chains below, sequenced in a study of T-cell reconstitution after alpha-beta-depleted transplantation in children. For TCRbeta, the library was prepared with unique molecular identifiers. TCRdb itself ran the PCR reads through MiXCR, one entry per CDR3 protein. The sample has some 120,000 distinct CDR3 sequences, around 9.8% seen once; the top ten hold about 25%. Material: PBMCs, mostly from graft donor cells, obtained 180 days after TCRalphabeta/CD19-depleted stem cell transplant. All receptors derive from a girl in the first two years of life who had a stem cell transplant for combined immunodeficiency, so the T cells may come from the graft donor.

This clonotype occurred many times. The rearrangement links TRBV7-2 to TRBJ2-7, with 8 bases matching TRBD1. CDR3 size: 14 residues. Per germline, CDR1 SGHTA and CDR2 FQGNSA. J lost 7 bases, V lost 3 bases, and 8 bases had no gene match. The CDR3 sequence is CASSFPGTGREQYF. CDR3 sequence (DNA): TGTGCCAGCAGCTTCCCCGGGACAGGAAGGGAGCAGTACTTC. The variable domain in full, with the rest retrieved from reference TRBV7-2 and TRBJ2-7, is GAGVSQSPSNKVTEKGKDVELRCDPISGHTALYWYRQSLGQGLEFLIYFQGNSAPDKSGLPSDRFSAERTGGSVSTLTIQRTQQEDSAVYLCASSFPGTGREQYFGPGTRLTVT.

The chain uses TRBV20-1 and TRBJ2-5; 8 bases map to TRBD2. This CDR3 contains 13 residues. From germline, CDR1 is DFQATT and CDR2 SNEGSKA (reference sequence). J lost 2 bases, V lost 3 bases, and 2 bases had no gene match. CDR3 in amino acids: CSASPGGQETQYF. In nucleotides, the CDR3 is TGCAGTGCTAGCCCGGGGGGGCAAGAGACCCAGTACTTC.

V usage is TRBV12-3 or TRBV12-4 and J usage is TRBJ2-1; 12 bases fit TRBD2. The CDR3 is made up of 15 amino acids. Unmatched junction bases numbered 0, after V lost 4 bases and J lost 2 bases. The CDR3 is CASSWTSGTYNEQFF. CDR3 nucleotide sequence: TGTGCCAGCAGTTGGACTAGCGGGACCTACAATGAGCAGTTCTTC.

V gene TRBV6-2 or TRBV6-3 combines with J gene TRBJ2-1; D ambiguous. The CDR3 has 16 residues. Germline-derived CDR1 and CDR2 are MNHEY and SVGEGT. V lost 0 bases and J lost 5, with 14 bases in between. The CDR3 region is CASSYSGRSSNNEQFF. The CDR3 nucleotides are TGTGCCAGCAGTTACTCGGGAAGGTCTAGTAACAATGAGCAGTTCTTC.

This chain links TRBV20-1 with TRBJ1-2, with D perhaps TRBD1 (6 bases). Looked up from germline, CDR1 is DFQATT and CDR2 is SNEGSKA (reference sequence). CDR3 length: 10 residues. V lost 6 bases and J 8 bases, leaving 10 bases between the germline ends. The CDR3 DNA follows: TGCAGTGCAGGGGGGCCGGGCTACACCTTC. This sequence encodes CSAGGPGYTF.

This chain uses TRBV20-1 with TRBJ1-4, with 8 bases that match TRBD1. The CDR3 runs 15 residues. Losses at the gene ends were 4 bases for V and 6 bases for J; bases not matched to a gene: 10. The V gene's germline CDR1 is DFQATT and CDR2 SNEGSKA (reference sequence). As DNA, the CDR3 is TGCAGTGCTAATCCCCTGGACAGGGTAGATGAAAAACTGTTTTTT. Protein sequence: CSANPLDRVDEKLFF.

CDR3 amino acids: CASSLGINQPQHF. In DNA form, the CDR3 reads TGTGCCAGCAGTCTGGGAATCAATCAGCCCCAGCATTTT. The rearrangement joins TRBV12-3 or TRBV12-4 to TRBJ1-5; D uncertain. Trimming cost V 5 bases and J 3 bases, with 8 bases left between them. CDR3 length: 13 residues.

The chain has TRBV6-1 and TRBJ2-3; D remains ambiguous. The CDR3 totals 12 residues. The germline CDR1 and CDR2 sequences are MNHNS and SASEGT. Trimming pared 1 base from V and 6 bases from J, leaving 5 bases between. CDR3 residues: CASSEVQDTQYF. The CDR3 DNA follows: TGTGCCAGCAGTGAAGTCCAGGATACGCAGTATTTT.

This clonotype was recorded at least ten times. The chain combines TRBV4-2 with TRBJ2-5, with D possibly being TRBD1 (5 bases). Trimming removed 1 base at V and 3 bases at J, with 9 bases between. The CDR3 is made up of 14 amino acids. CDR1 and CDR2 from the germline V gene are LGHNA and YNFKEQ. The CDR3 is CASSQGGREETQYF. The CDR3 DNA follows: TGTGCCAGCAGCCAAGGGGGCAGGGAAGAGACCCAGTACTTC.

This clonotype was observed many times. The genes are TRBV12-3 or TRBV12-4 and TRBJ2-6; D gene unclear. Trimming left V 3 bases short and J 0 bases short, with 12 bases between. The CDR3 is 17 residues long. The CDR3 DNA reads as TGTGCCAGCAGTTTTTCGGCAGGCGTCTCTGGGGCCAACGTCCTGACTTTC. Protein sequence: CASSFSAGVSGANVLTF.

The gene calls are TRBV4-2 and TRBJ1-2; TRBD1 agrees at 7 bases. The CDR3 spans 13 residues. V lost 4 bases, J lost 4 bases, and 3 bases stayed unmatched. Looked up from germline, CDR1 is LGHNA and CDR2 is YNFKEQ. The CDR3: CASSLQGSYGYTF. The CDR3, as DNA: TGTGCCAGCAGCCTACAGGGGTCCTATGGCTACACCTTC.

Only a few counts were recorded for this clonotype. This chain connects TRBV6-1 to TRBJ2-2; TRBD2 agrees at 10 bases. The V gene's germline CDR1 is MNHNS and CDR2 SASEGT. The CDR3 is made up of 18 amino acids. V was pared by 8 bases and J by 5 bases, with 17 bases of the junction left unmatched. The CDR3 bases are TGTGCCAGCGGCAGGGGCCATACTAGCGGGATCCTAACCGGGGAGCTGTTTTTT. Encoded protein: CASGRGHTSGILTGELFF.

This clonotype appeared many times. This chain uses TRBV5-1 with TRBJ1-6; D is perhaps TRBD1 (6 bases). Germline V gives CDR1 SGHRS, CDR2 YFSETQ. With 0 bases removed from V and 8 bases from J, the gap between germline ends came to 9 bases. The CDR3 contains 14 residues. Here the CDR3 DNA reads TGCGCCAGCAGCTTGGGACAGGCGGATTCACCCCTCCACTTT. Amino acids: CASSLGQADSPLHF.

The rearrangement links TRBV29-1 to TRBJ1-3; TRBD1 matches 9 bases. The CDR3 covers 15 residues. From germline, CDR1 is SQVTM and CDR2 ANQGSEA. V dropped 4 bases and J dropped 9; count of bases not matched to a gene: 13. CDR3 in amino acids: CSVVQPGQGKGTIYF. CDR3 coding DNA: TGCAGCGTTGTACAGCCGGGACAGGGCAAGGGCACCATATATTTT.

In its sample, this clonotype was seen many times. This sequence joins TRBV20-1 and TRBJ2-1, with a tentative D call TRBD2 (7 bases). The CDR3 is 14 residues long. Germline-derived CDR1 and CDR2 are DFQATT and SNEGSKA (reference sequence). CDR3 residues: CRVGGASLYNEQFF. The CDR3 DNA reads TGCAGAGTGGGGGGGGCCTCTTTGTACAATGAGCAGTTCTTC.

The chain uses TRBV20-1 and TRBJ2-3, with 8 bases matching TRBD1. The J call may be incorrect, as the DNA end agrees better with TRBJ1-5. The CDR3 spans 11 residues. Germline V CDR1 and CDR2: DFQATT, SNEGSKA (reference sequence). The CDR3 sequence is CSAPGQGGQHF. Here the CDR3 DNA reads TGCAGTGCTCCCGGACAGGGAGGGCAGCATTTT.

This clonotype was detected many times. The V gene is TRBV5-1, the J gene TRBJ2-3; D possibly matches TRBD1 or TRBD2 (5 bases each). V dropped 7 bases and J dropped 5 bases, with 17 bases sitting between them. Looked up from germline, CDR1 is SGHRS and CDR2 is YFSETQ. This CDR3 has 14 amino acids. This CDR3 is CASVGTETGDTQYF. The CDR3 bases are TGCGCCAGCGTAGGGACCGAGACCGGAGATACGCAGTATTTT.

This clonotype appeared many times. The CDR3 region is CASSVANTDTQYF. The CDR3 DNA sequence: TGTGCCAGCAGTGTGGCGAACACAGATACGCAGTATTTT. The V call is TRBV2, the J call TRBJ2-3; D unresolved. In germline, CDR1 is SNHLY, CDR2 FYNNEI. V gave up 4 bases and J gave up 2 bases, with 7 bases separating them. This CDR3 contains 13 residues.

The rearrangement joins TRBV5-1 to TRBJ2-2; TRBD1 matches at 7 bases. Germline V gives CDR1 SGHRS, CDR2 YFSETQ. CDR3 length: 16 residues. V was pared by 4 bases and J by 0 bases, with 6 bases of the junction left unmatched. CDR3: CASSPGQAANTGELFF. The CDR3 nucleotides are TGCGCCAGCAGCCCAGGACAGGCCGCGAACACCGGGGAGCTGTTTTTT. Using reference TRBV5-1 and TRBJ2-2 for the parts outside the CDR3, the full variable domain is KAGVTQTPRYLIKTRGQQVTLSCSPISGHRSVSWYQQTPGQGLQFLFEYFSETQRNKGNFPGRFSGRQFSNSRSEMNVSTLELGDSALYLCASSPGQAANTGELFFGEGSRLTVL.

CDR3 coding DNA: TGTGCCAGCAGTCCCCGGACTAGCGGGAGGGTCTACAATGAGCAGTTCTTC. Translated: CASSPRTSGRVYNEQFF. The chain links TRBV6-1 to TRBJ2-1; TRBD2 aligns across 15 bases. In germline, CDR1 is MNHNS, CDR2 SASEGT. The J segment lost 3 bases and the V segment lost 5 bases, leaving 5 bases of the junction unmatched. The CDR3 is 17 amino acids.